This T cell receptor (beta chain) was documented in a study of T cells after yellow fever vaccination. Overall study results and limits: Of the clonotypes, a small share occurred in both CD4 and CD8 compartments. Sorted memory subsets on day 0 showed almost all vaccine-responding clonotypes to be undetectable. When the response was secondary, it was weaker but reached its peak faster, day 5 versus 15.

Template switching by 5'RACE produced TCR cDNA, adding a universal primer site and UMIs. TCRdb re-called the 5' RACE reads through MiXCR, storing one row per CDR3 protein. The sample holds tens of thousands of distinct CDR3 sequences, about 11% seen once. This clonotype appeared once. This CDR3 is 16 amino acids long. V was trimmed by 9 bases and J by 2 bases, leaving 20 bases between them. CDR1 is SGHDT and CDR2 is YYEEEE in the germline V gene. The TCR comes from a man between 18 and 35 years old who received the YFV17D yellow fever vaccine. V gene TRBV5-6 combines with J gene TRBJ2-2, with D unclear. The sample was PBMCs, either bulk or a sorted T-cell subset (CD4+, CD8+, memory, or dextramer-sorted; not recorded which), taken less than 16 days after the first yellow fever vaccination. CDR3 bases: TGTGCCATCGGCCTGGGTCCCCCCAGCAACACCGGGGAGCTGTTTTTT. Translated: CAIGLGPPSNTGELFF.